The present entry profiles one T cell receptor (beta chain) with its context. Its antigen is still unknown. TCR beta cDNA libraries had unique molecular identifiers. From approximately 0.95 to 9.8 million T cells, 400,000 to 600,000 cDNA molecules were obtained. TCRdb fed the PCR reads into MiXCR, producing one record per CDR3 protein. The sample contains 650,000 to 850,000 distinct CDR3 sequences, roughly 50% of which appear only once. This record comes from a study of post-analysis software for immune sequencing data. Overall study context: Secondary progressive, relapsing-remitting and progressive-relapsing multiple sclerosis were among the included disease courses.

General study points: TRBV segments more frequent in patients than in controls numbered several and included TRBV5-6, TRBV5-1 and TRBV20-1. Significantly decreased normalized Chao1 diversity was recorded for multiple sclerosis patients relative to controls. F measure clustering grouped samples strongly by preparation batch.

There are 14 residues in the CDR3. In germline, CDR1 is MGHDK, CDR2 SYGVNS. V shed 4 bases and J shed 1 base, with 10 bases lying between them. The receptor's source is a girl aged 5 to 17 with multiple sclerosis. The chain combines TRBV25-1 with TRBJ2-5, with TRBD1 as a possible D gene (6 bases). Sequencing was performed on blood. The CDR3 protein is CASSGGGLQETQYF. The DNA of the CDR3 is TGTGCCAGCAGTGGTGGGGGCCTCCAAGAGACCCAGTACTTC.